The clone carrying this T cell receptor beta chain was observed a few times. Its antigen is currently unknown. For TCRbeta, the library was prepared with unique molecular identifiers. TCRdb independently ran MiXCR on the PCR reads; one entry per CDR3 protein. Of 540,000 or so distinct CDR3 sequences in the sample, more than 20% are singletons; the top ten hold roughly an eighth. The ends were cut back, 4 bases at V and 1 base at J, with 21 bases in the middle. Germline CDR1 is SGDLS and CDR2 is YYNGEE. The CDR3 sequence is 18 residues long. The sample comes from a study of T-cell reconstitution after alpha-beta-depleted transplantation in children. Whole-study findings and limits: After transplant, at about two months, alpha-beta T cells were reportedly derived from several hundred expanded graft clones. After transplant, high TCRbeta diversity at day 60 in some patients arose from surviving recipient T cells and thymic progenitors. It was newly produced T cells that mostly accounted for T-cell counts and diversity one year after transplant.

The chain has TRBV9 and TRBJ2-1; D perhaps matches TRBD2 (6 bases). The source of this sequence is a boy in the first two years of life who had a stem cell transplant for acute myeloid leukemia, so the T cells may come from the graft donor. The input for sequencing was PBMCs, mostly from graft donor cells, taken 360 days after TCRalphabeta/CD19-depleted stem cell transplant. DNA for the CDR3: TGTGCCAGCAGCCCAAGAGGCTCTCTGGGAGGATCCTACAATGAGCAGTTCTTC. This sequence encodes CASSPRGSLGGSYNEQFF.